A single sample gave rise to the 31 T cell receptor beta chains below, sequenced in a study of T cells in women clearing cervical HPV infection. TCRdb keeps only in-frame clones here, not all; method: immunoSEQ multiplex PCR. Its table records 40,000 or so clones. What was sequenced was blood buffy coat. Source of these receptors: a woman between 18 and 70 years old with a cervical HPV16 infection that either progressed to CIN3+ or cleared (not recorded which).

The CDR3 spells CASSDDGGETQYF. The sequenced CDR3 bases are TGTGCCAGCAGCGACGACGGGGGGGAGACC. The chain employs TRBV11-3 and TRBJ2-5; TRBD2 aligns across 7 bases. Read coverage stops 3 residues before the CDR3 terminus; the germline J gene supplies the remainder. This CDR3 spans 13 amino acids. CDR1 is SGHNT and CDR2 is YENEEA in the germline V gene. The junction had 5 bases not matched to a gene; V was cut back by 5 bases and J by 5 bases.

With regard to this clone: The CDR3 end lies 3 residues beyond the end of the read and is filled in from the germline J gene. The rearrangement links TRBV14 to TRBJ2-2; 11 bases line up with TRBD2. Looked up from germline, CDR1 is SGHDN and CDR2 is FVKESK. The CDR3 runs to 14 residues. Incomplete CDR3 DNA: TGTGCCAGCAGCCAAGATCACCTAGCGGGAGGG. Its translation: CASSQDHLAGG. From start to end, the CDR3 is CASSQDHLAGGLFF.

Comments on this clone: The read gets to within 3 residues of the CDR3 end, and the germline J gene fills in the rest. The chain combines TRBV10-1 with TRBJ2-7; tentatively, D is TRBD1 (5 bases). The V gene's germline CDR1 is WNHNN and CDR2 SYGVQD (reference sequence). CDR3 length: 13 amino acids. Trimming cost V 3 bases and J 2 bases, with 8 bases left between them. CDR3 bases read: TGCGCCAGCAGTGACGGACAAACCTACGAG. Translating it yields CASSDGQTYE. The complete CDR3 reads CASSDGQTYEQYF.

Notes on this clone: The CDR3 end falls 3 residues outside the read, so it is completed with the germline J gene. The chain recombines TRBV7-9 with TRBJ2-7, with 9 bases matching TRBD1. The J segment lost 4 bases and the V segment lost 7 bases, leaving 5 bases of the junction unmatched. The CDR3 runs 13 residues. Germline V gives CDR1 SEHNR, CDR2 FQNEAQ (reference sequence). CDR3 DNA, as far as it was read: TGTGCCAGCATCCCGGGACAGGGTTACGAG. Amino acids: CASIPGQGYE. Given in full, the CDR3 is CASIPGQGYEQYF.

Turning to this clone: The read comes to an end 3 residues before the CDR3 does, leaving the germline J gene to fill in the end. This chain uses TRBV7-9 with TRBJ1-2, with TRBD1 matching over 9 bases. The CDR3 is made up of 15 amino acids. The germline V gene has CDR1 SEHNR and CDR2 FQNEAQ (reference sequence). The chain's CDR3 is CASSRSTGGPWGYTF. The sequenced part of the CDR3 DNA is TGTGCCAGCAGCCGTTCCACAGGGGGCCCTTGGGGC.

Concerning this clone itself: The read terminates 3 residues ahead of where the CDR3 ends, so the germline J gene completes it. This chain links TRBV7-9 with TRBJ1-2; D gene ambiguous. The CDR3 covers 11 residues. Germline V CDR1 and CDR2: SEHNR, FQNEAQ (reference sequence). CDR3 protein: CASSSPGGYTF. The part of the CDR3 DNA that was read is TGTGCCAGCAGCTCACCGGGGGGC.

Comments on this clone: Read sequence stops 3 residues before the CDR3 end, and the germline J gene provides the missing end. This chain links TRBV5-8 with TRBJ1-1; 10 bases line up with TRBD1. V gave up 2 bases and J gave up 4 bases; unmatched junction bases: 2. The germline V gene has CDR1 SGHTS and CDR2 YDEGEE. CDR3 length: 14 residues. The DNA read from the CDR3 is TGTGCCAGCAGCTTTCGGACAGGGGGCACTGAA. Its protein product is CASSFRTGGTE. From start to end, the CDR3 is CASSFRTGGTEAFF.

In regard to this clone: The CDR3 end falls 3 residues outside the read, so it is completed with the germline J gene. The genes are TRBV20-1 and TRBJ2-2; TRBD1 aligns across 8 bases. The germline V gene has CDR1 DFQATT and CDR2 SNEGSKA (reference sequence). The CDR3 runs 14 residues. Trimming at V came to 3 bases and at J to 5 bases, leaving 5 bases not matched to a gene. The part of the CDR3 DNA that was read is TGCAGTGCTAGGGGGGACAGGATGACCGGGGAG. It specifies CSARGDRMTGE. The full CDR3 protein is CSARGDRMTGELFF.

About this clone itself: The CDR3 end is not reached by the read, which stops 3 residues before it; the germline J gene fills it in. V and J are TRBV2 and TRBJ2-5; D uncertain. V gave up 0 bases and J gave up 7 bases, with 6 bases separating them. This CDR3 has 12 residues. Looked up from germline, CDR1 is SNHLY and CDR2 is FYNNEI. Partial CDR3 DNA: TGTGCCAGCAGTGAAGCGAAGGGGACC. Translation gives CASSEAKGT. The entire CDR3 sequence reads CASSEAKGTQYF.

CDR3 loop: CASSQYGTASYEQYF. The CDR3 DNA, read in part, is TGTGCCAGCAGCCAATACGGGACAGCCTCCTACGAG. V usage is TRBV14 and J usage is TRBJ2-7; TRBD1 aligns across 7 bases. The CDR3 end is not reached by the read, which stops 3 residues before it; the germline J gene fills it in. V lost 2 bases and J lost 0; bases outside the gene matches: 4. The CDR3 is 15 amino acids. The germline V gene encodes CDR1 SGHDN and CDR2 FVKESK.

With respect to this clone: The observed sequence ends 3 residues before the CDR3 terminus, with the missing tail filled in from the germline J gene. The chain combines TRBV5-5 with TRBJ1-4; maybe TRBD1 (5 bases). This CDR3 region has 14 residues. The germline V gene has CDR1 SGHKS and CDR2 YYEKEE (reference sequence). Trimming took off 1 base at V and 7 bases at J, with 11 bases between the two ends. The chain's CDR3 is CASSLTGWGEKLFF. The DNA read from the CDR3 is TGTGCCAGCAGCTTGACAGGATGGGGTGAAAAA.

For this clone: Read coverage stops 3 residues before the CDR3 terminus; the germline J gene supplies the remainder. This sequence joins TRBV19 and TRBJ1-1, with D perhaps matching TRBD1 (6 bases). The CDR3 contains 15 residues. Germline CDR1 and CDR2: LNHDA and SQIVND (reference sequence). Trimming shortened V by 6 bases and J by 1 base, and 15 bases separated the two germline ends. The sequenced part of the CDR3 DNA is TGTGCCAGTAGCGAAACGACAGGAGCGAACACTGAA. It is translated as CASSETTGANTE. The full CDR3 reads CASSETTGANTEAFF.

Concerning this clone itself: The read is 3 residues too short to cover the CDR3 end, so that end is filled in from the germline J gene. The chain joins TRBV24-1 to TRBJ2-3, with D maybe TRBD2 (6 bases). The CDR3 spans 16 residues. From germline, CDR1 is KGHDR and CDR2 SFDVKD. V dropped 1 base and J dropped 1 base, with 11 bases sitting between them. The CDR3 reads CATSDFSPGGTDTQYF. CDR3 bases read: TGTGCCACCAGTGATTTTTCCCCGGGGGGCACAGATACG.

In regard to this clone: Coverage ceases 3 residues before the CDR3 finishes, and the germline J gene fills in the end. The chain has TRBV12-5 and TRBJ1-5; no clear D gene. The CDR3 runs to 13 residues. Germline CDR1 LGHNT, CDR2 FRNRAP. V gave up 3 bases and J gave up 5 bases, with 8 bases separating them. The chain's CDR3 is CASGLGSDQPQHF. The part of the CDR3 DNA that was read is TGTGCTAGTGGTTTAGGAAGCGATCAGCCC. The whole variable domain, filled in from reference TRBV12-5 and TRBJ1-5, reads DARVTQTPRHKVTEMGQEVTMRCQPILGHNTVFWYRQTMMQGLELLAYFRNRAPLDDSGMPKDRFSAEMPDATLATLKIQPSEPRDSAVYFCASGLGSDQPQHFGDGTRLSIL.

As for this clone: The read ends 3 residues shy of where the CDR3 ends; the end is completed using the germline J gene. V and J are TRBV20-1 and TRBJ2-3; 12 bases line up with TRBD2. The ends lost 5 bases at V and 6 bases at J; junction bases unmatched: 6. The CDR3 is made up of 14 amino acids. Germline CDR1 and CDR2: DFQATT and SNEGSKA (reference sequence). The sequenced part of the CDR3 DNA is TGCAGTGCTGGTAGACTAGCGGGAGCGGATACG. Translating gives CSAGRLAGADT. From start to end, the CDR3 is CSAGRLAGADTQYF.

This CDR3 is CASSQVLGQGGGELFF. Incomplete CDR3 DNA: TGCGCCAGCAGCCAAGTCCTCGGTCAGGGAGGCGGGGAG. This chain uses TRBV4-1 with TRBJ2-2, with D tentatively TRBD2 (6 bases). The read gets to within 3 residues of the CDR3 end, and the germline J gene fills in the rest. The CDR3 contains 16 residues. Germline V gene sequence: CDR1 MGHRA, CDR2 YSYEKL. Trimming took 1 base from V and 7 from J, leaving 16 bases between them.

As to this clone: The CDR3 end is not reached by the read, which stops 3 residues before it; the germline J gene fills it in. The chain uses TRBV5-1 and TRBJ2-1; 8 bases match TRBD1. The CDR3 consists of 14 residues. The V gene's germline CDR1 is SGHRS and CDR2 YFSETQ. Unmatched junction bases numbered 5, after V lost 2 bases and J lost 7 bases. The CDR3 protein is CASSFQGARNEQFF. The sequenced CDR3 bases are TGCGCCAGCAGCTTTCAGGGGGCGCGGAATGAG.

Incomplete CDR3 DNA: TGTGCCAGCAGCACCTCCGGGACTCGGACCGGGGAG. It specifies CASSTSGTRTGE. The whole CDR3 is CASSTSGTRTGELFF. The gene calls are TRBV7-3 and TRBJ2-2; D is perhaps TRBD2 (6 bases). The CDR3 end lies 3 residues beyond the end of the read and is filled in from the germline J gene. This CDR3 contains 15 residues. CDR1 is SGHTA and CDR2 is FQGTGA in the germline V gene. V was shortened by 5 bases and J by 5 bases, with 15 bases between the two germline ends. Combining the CDR3 with reference TRBV7-3 and TRBJ2-2 gives the whole variable domain GAGVSQTPSNKVTEKGKYVELRCDPISGHTALYWYRQSLGQGPEFLIYFQGTGAADDSGLPNDRFFAVRPEGSVSTLKIQRTERGDSAVYLCASSTSGTRTGELFFGEGSRLTVL.

Worth noting for this clone: The CDR3 extends 3 residues past the end of the read, so its final part is completed from the germline J gene. This chain uses TRBV7-9 with TRBJ1-2; unclear D gene. CDR3 length equals 14 residues. Germline V gives CDR1 SEHNR, CDR2 FQNEAQ (reference sequence). Incomplete CDR3 DNA: TGTGCCAGCACCGCGACGGGGAAATCCTACGAC. It specifies CASTATGKSYD. The full-length CDR3 reads as CASTATGKSYDYTF.

As for this clone: The read falls 3 residues short of the CDR3 end, and the missing part is taken from the germline J gene. The chain couples TRBV10-3 to TRBJ2-5; 8 bases agree with TRBD2. Losses at the gene ends were 6 bases for V and 5 bases for J; bases not matched to a gene: 14. CDR3 length equals 16 residues. Germline V gene sequence: CDR1 ENHRY, CDR2 SYGVKD. The CDR3 region is CAISPAGGGGLETQYF. The covered CDR3 bases are TGTGCCATCAGCCCCGCCGGGGGGGGTGGTCTGGAGACC.

Turning to this clone: The observed sequence ends 3 residues before the CDR3 terminus, with the missing tail filled in from the germline J gene. The J gene is TRBJ2-1, the V gene TRBV16; 7 positions agree with TRBD2. The junction had 19 bases not matched to a gene; V was cut back by 4 bases and J by 4 bases. Germline CDR1 is KGHSY and CDR2 is FQNENV. The CDR3 contains 19 residues. The sequenced part of the CDR3 DNA is TGTGCCAGCAGCCCTACCAGTAGGCATCTAGCGGAGGATTACAATGAG. Translation gives CASSPTSRHLAEDYNE. The entire CDR3 protein reads CASSPTSRHLAEDYNEQFF.

In the case of this clone: The read ends 3 residues shy of where the CDR3 ends; the end is completed using the germline J gene. The rearrangement uses TRBV7-8 and TRBJ2-1; D is unclear. The CDR3 sequence is 12 residues long. Deletions cut 4 bases from V and 7 bases from J, with 8 bases between. CDR1 is SGHVS, CDR2 FQNEAQ, per germline. The CDR3 sequence: CASSSTGNEQFF. The CDR3 bases that were read are TGTGCCAGCAGCTCTACCGGTAATGAG.

With regard to this clone: The read stops 3 residues short of the end of the CDR3; the missing end is completed from the germline J gene. V usage is TRBV14 and J usage is TRBJ1-4, with 7 positions matching TRBD1. Germline V gene data show CDR1 as SGHDN and CDR2 as FVKESK. This CDR3 spans 15 amino acids. The CDR3: CASSQAGTVFLPLFF. Incomplete CDR3 DNA: TGTGCCAGCAGCCAGGCCGGGACAGTGTTTCTGCCA.

Of note for this clone: Read data end 3 residues before the CDR3 end; the end is taken from the germline J gene. The V gene is TRBV19, the J gene TRBJ2-1; 10 nucleotides match TRBD2. This CDR3 contains 14 residues. Germline lookup yields CDR1 LNHDA and CDR2 SQIVND (reference sequence). Trimming removed 4 bases from V and 7 bases from J; junction bases left unmatched: 4. The CDR3: CASSTSGRANEQFF. The part of the CDR3 DNA that was read is TGTGCCAGTAGTACCAGCGGGAGGGCGAATGAG.

On this clone itself: The CDR3 is cut off 3 residues early in the read; its end comes from the germline J gene. The V gene is TRBV7-2, the J gene TRBJ2-7; possible D gene TRBD1, 5 bases. Looked up from germline, CDR1 is SGHTA and CDR2 is FQGNSA. The ends were cut back, 4 bases at V and 4 bases at J, with 11 bases in the middle. This CDR3 comprises 13 residues. The DNA read from the CDR3 is TGTGCCAGCAGCTCTCAGGGTGGATACGAG. It is translated as CASSSQGGYE. The full CDR3 protein reads CASSSQGGYEQYF.

In regard to this clone: The sequenced fragment ends 3 residues before the CDR3 boundary, so the rest is inferred from the germline J gene. This chain connects TRBV30 to TRBJ1-2; no definite D call. The CDR3 covers 14 residues. Germline assignment: CDR1 GTSNPN and CDR2 SVGIG (reference sequence). Here the CDR3 reads CACDTSGSYNDYTF. The sequenced CDR3 bases are TGTGCCTGCGATACTAGCGGATCCTACAATGAC.

A remark on this clone: The read finishes 3 residues shy of the CDR3 end, and the germline J gene is used to complete it. V usage is TRBV7-6 and J usage is TRBJ2-7; D unresolved. Trimming stripped 1 base from V and 2 bases from J, with 6 bases between. This CDR3 region has 13 residues. From germline, CDR1 is SGHVS and CDR2 FNYEAQ. Incomplete CDR3 DNA: TGTGCCAGCAGCTTAGGCGCTACCTACGAG. This encodes CASSLGATYE. The entire CDR3 reads CASSLGATYEQYF.

A word on this clone: Coverage ceases 3 residues before the CDR3 finishes, and the germline J gene fills in the end. The chain uses TRBV19 and TRBJ2-7; TRBD1 aligns across 10 bases. The V gene's germline CDR1 is LNHDA and CDR2 SQIVND (reference sequence). CDR3 size: 14 residues. J gave up 3 bases and V 4 bases, and 3 bases lay outside the gene matches. The sequenced CDR3 bases are TGTGCCAGTAGTACCGGGACAGGGGACTACGAG. Translating it yields CASSTGTGDYE. The whole CDR3 protein reads CASSTGTGDYEQYF.

A note on this clone: Read sequence stops 3 residues before the CDR3 end, and the germline J gene provides the missing end. The rearrangement links TRBV10-2 to TRBJ1-5, with D uncertain. Trimming left V 2 bases short and J 4 bases short, with 6 bases between. Germline-derived CDR1 and CDR2 are WSHSY and SAAADI. The CDR3 has 13 residues. The CDR3 here is CASSEAANQPQHF. CDR3 DNA (partial): TGCGCCAGCAGTGAGGCGGCTAATCAGCCC.

The CDR3 region is CASSLGGGRAEKLFF. CDR3 bases read: TGTGCCAGCAGCTTAGGGGGGGGGCGCGCTGAAAAG. The J gene is TRBJ2-2, the V gene TRBV7-2, with D possibly matching TRBD2 (7 bases). The CDR3 extends 3 residues past the end of the read, so its final part is completed from the germline J gene. CDR1 is SGHTA and CDR2 is FQGNSA in the germline V gene. The CDR3 loop spans 15 amino acids.

A word on this clone: Read coverage stops 3 residues before the CDR3 terminus; the germline J gene supplies the remainder. The chain carries TRBV12-3 or TRBV12-4 and TRBJ1-2, with a possible D match to TRBD1 (5 bases). Trimming stripped 5 bases from V and 2 bases from J, with 9 bases between. This CDR3 spans 13 amino acids. The CDR3 protein is CASSPDSNYGYTF. The CDR3 bases that were read are TGTGCCAGCAGTCCCGACAGCAACTATGGC.